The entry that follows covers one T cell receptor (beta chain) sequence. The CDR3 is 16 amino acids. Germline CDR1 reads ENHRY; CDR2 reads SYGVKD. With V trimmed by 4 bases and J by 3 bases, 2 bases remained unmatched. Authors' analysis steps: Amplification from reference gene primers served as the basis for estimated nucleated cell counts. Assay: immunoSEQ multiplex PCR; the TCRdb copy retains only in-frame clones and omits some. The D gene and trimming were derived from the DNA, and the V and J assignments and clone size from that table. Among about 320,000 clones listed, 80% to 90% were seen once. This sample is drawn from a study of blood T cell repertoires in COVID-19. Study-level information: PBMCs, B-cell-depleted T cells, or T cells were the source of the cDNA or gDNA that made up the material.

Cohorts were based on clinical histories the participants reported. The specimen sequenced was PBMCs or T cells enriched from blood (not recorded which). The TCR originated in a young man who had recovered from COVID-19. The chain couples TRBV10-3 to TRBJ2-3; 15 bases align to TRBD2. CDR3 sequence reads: CAISGGTSGGTDTQYF. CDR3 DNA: TGTGCCATCAGTGGAGGGACTAGCGGGGGGACAGATACGCAGTATTTT.